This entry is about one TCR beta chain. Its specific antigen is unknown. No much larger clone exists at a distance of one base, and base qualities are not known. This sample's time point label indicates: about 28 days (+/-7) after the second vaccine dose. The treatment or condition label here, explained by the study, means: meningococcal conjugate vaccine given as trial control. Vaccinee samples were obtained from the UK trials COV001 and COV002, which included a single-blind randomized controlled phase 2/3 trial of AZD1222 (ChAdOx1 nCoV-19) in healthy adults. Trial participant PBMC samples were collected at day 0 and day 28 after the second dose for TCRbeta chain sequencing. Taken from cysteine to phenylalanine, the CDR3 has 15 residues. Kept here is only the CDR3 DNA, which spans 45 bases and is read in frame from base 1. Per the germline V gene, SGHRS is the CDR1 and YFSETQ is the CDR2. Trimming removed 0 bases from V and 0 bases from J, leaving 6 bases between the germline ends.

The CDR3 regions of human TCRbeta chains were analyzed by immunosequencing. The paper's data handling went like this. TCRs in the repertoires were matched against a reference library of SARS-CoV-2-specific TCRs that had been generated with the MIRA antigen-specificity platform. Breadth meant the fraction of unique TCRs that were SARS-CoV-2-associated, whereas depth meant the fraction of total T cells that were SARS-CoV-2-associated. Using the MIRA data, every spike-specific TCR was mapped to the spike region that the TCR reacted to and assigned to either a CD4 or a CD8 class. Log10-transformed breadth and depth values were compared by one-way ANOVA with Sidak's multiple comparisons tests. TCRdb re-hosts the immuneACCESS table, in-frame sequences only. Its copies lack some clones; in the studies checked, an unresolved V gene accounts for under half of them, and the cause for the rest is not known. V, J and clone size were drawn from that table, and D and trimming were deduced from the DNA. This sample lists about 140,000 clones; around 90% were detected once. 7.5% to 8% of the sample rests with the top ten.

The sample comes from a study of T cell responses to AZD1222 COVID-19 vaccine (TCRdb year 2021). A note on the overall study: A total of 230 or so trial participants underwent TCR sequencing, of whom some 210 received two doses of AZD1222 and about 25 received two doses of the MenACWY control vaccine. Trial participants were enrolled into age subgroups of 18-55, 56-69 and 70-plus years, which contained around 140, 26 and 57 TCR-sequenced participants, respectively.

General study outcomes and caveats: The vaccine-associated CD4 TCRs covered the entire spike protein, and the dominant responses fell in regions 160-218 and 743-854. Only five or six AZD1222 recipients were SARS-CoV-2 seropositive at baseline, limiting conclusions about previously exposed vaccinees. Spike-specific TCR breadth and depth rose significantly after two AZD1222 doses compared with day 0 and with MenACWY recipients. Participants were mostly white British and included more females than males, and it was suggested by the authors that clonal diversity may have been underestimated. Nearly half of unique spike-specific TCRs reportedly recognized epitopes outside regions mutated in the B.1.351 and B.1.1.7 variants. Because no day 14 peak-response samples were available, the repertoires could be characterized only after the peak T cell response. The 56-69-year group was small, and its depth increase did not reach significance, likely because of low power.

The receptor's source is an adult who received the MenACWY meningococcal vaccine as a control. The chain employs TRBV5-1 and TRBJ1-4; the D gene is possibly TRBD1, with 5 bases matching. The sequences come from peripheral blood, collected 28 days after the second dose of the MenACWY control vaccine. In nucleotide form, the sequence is TGCGCCAGCAGCTTGGAAGGGGCAACTAATGAAAAACTGTTTTTT. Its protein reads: CASSLEGATNEKLFF.